This T cell receptor beta chain was observed in a study of molecular identifiers for immune sequencing clone quantification listed by TCRdb under 2018. Regarding the research as a whole: For a replicate experiment, RNA from roughly 20,000 or 100,000 naive CD8 T cells was divided into five aliquots, and four of the five aliquots were sequenced. CD8 T cells were used in a methods study to benchmark molecular-identifier clustering-based TCR repertoire sequencing (MIDCIRS) and TCR RNA copy counting.

Libraries of naive CD8 T cells were generated from about 21,000 to 970,000 sorted cells, with 10%, 30% or 50% of the purified RNA used. On a BD FACSAria II, naive CD8 T cells were FACS-sorted as CD8+CD4-CCR7+CD45RA+ and collected into RLT Plus buffer. Ten to eleven TCR copies' worth of Jurkat RNA were spiked into about 20,000-1,000,000 naive CD8 T cell samples to test detection sensitivity. Enrichment of CD8 T cells was done with RosetteSep CD8+ T Cell Enrichment Cocktail plus Ficoll-Paque, and ACK red cell lysis came afterward. The library relied on PCR. Sequencing was carried out with a NextSeq 500. Bulk TCR libraries were prepared as previously described, using TCR primers listed in Table S5. The Qiagen AllPrep DNA/RNA kit was used to purify total RNA. Before analysis, reads from multiple sequencing runs of the same library were pooled. The authors' analysis ran thus. Only reads with exact TCR constant sequence were kept, trimmed to 150 nt, and grouped by their 12-nt molecular barcodes. Reads within each barcode group were sub-clustered using a 15% Levenshtein threshold, and quality-weighted consensus sequences were constructed for each RNA molecule. Non-functional sequences were discarded, and so were lower-count sequences lying one edit away from another sequence. Based on fitting two negative binomial distributions, any barcode sub-cluster with under 20% of the maximum read count was discarded. The public reads were reanalyzed by TCRdb: fastp trimming at Q25, MiXCR alignment, in-frame beta chains only. Each record represents a unique CDR3 protein, reported with the most common genes and DNA among its rows. TCRdb, rather than the study authors, made the V and J calls. Present in this sample are approximately 590,000 distinct CDR3 sequences, 25% of which were seen just once. About 0.73% of the sample belongs to the ten largest clones.

Study-wide findings and limitations: When barcode sub-clustering was not used, chimeric consensus sequences inflated TCR diversity, with chimeras reaching as high as 47%. Clones above 20 RNA copies held over 98% of molecules in CMV-specific effector cells but under 1% in naive cells. The naive libraries included spiked-in Jurkat TCR RNA (under eleven copies' worth), and this Jurkat TCR RNA is not part of the donor repertoire. Identical TCR molecules sharing a barcode could cause highly expanded clone sizes to be underestimated. A single cell's worth of spiked-in Jurkat TCR RNA was reported detectable even among around 1 million naive CD8 T cells. Modeling gave 3 to 3.5 recovered TCR RNA copies per cell versus around 10 by digital PCR, implying approximately 30% capture efficiency.

From the cysteine through the phenylalanine, the CDR3 covers 15 amino acids. This entry keeps only the CDR3 DNA: 45 bases, framed from base 1. CDR1 SNHLY and CDR2 FYNNEI were looked up in the germline V gene. V is cut by 1 base and J by 6 bases, and the space between the germline ends is 13 bases. For this clonotype: Its antigen is currently not known. Per-base quality was not reported, and no clone a single base away is much larger than it.

The specimen was naive CD8+ T cells from blood, with Jurkat cell RNA spiked in. This specimen's cell subset or site label, interpreted: FACS-sorted CD8+CD4-CCR7+CD45RA+ naive T cells. This receptor was identified in a human donor in good health. Some libraries in this study had Jurkat cell RNA spiked in. Here the chain combines TRBV2 and TRBJ1-5; the D gene is possibly TRBD1, with 6 bases matching. The CDR3 has the sequence CASSEGGGFGQPQHF. The DNA sequence is given as TGTGCCAGCAGTGAAGGAGGGGGGTTCGGTCAGCCCCAGCATTTT.